This TCR beta chain stems from a study of cytomegalovirus exposure and HLA in healthy donors. The study's findings and limits: An analysis done earlier found most TCR beta V segments productive about 87% or about 30% of the time. While the bulk of TCR sequences proved rare, some public TCRs turned up in many donors. Later analysis identified a missense DCLRE1C variant that was linked to TCR beta V- and J-gene trimming. Through in vitro validation, three CMV-associated chains were shown to be specific for CMV antigens.

Trimming cost V 5 bases and J 0 bases; bases outside gene matches: 10. This CDR3 comprises 17 residues. Germline lookup yields CDR1 MRHNA and CDR2 SNTAGT. This PCR relied on a set of 60 Vbeta primers and 13 Jbeta primers. Libraries were prepared by immunoSEQ multiplex PCR; TCRdb keeps only in-frame clonotypes and omits some of them. The table shows 200,000 to 250,000 clones, with approximately 78% occurring only once. Remarks on this clone: Its antigen is undetermined.

The gene calls are TRBV6-4 and TRBJ2-1, with 7 bases lining up with TRBD2. The sequenced sample consisted of PBMCs. The receptor's source is a male donor in good health and CMV-seronegative. CDR3 sequence: CASSRELAISSYNEQFF. CDR3 nucleotides: TGTGCCAGCAGTAGGGAACTAGCGATTAGCTCCTACAATGAGCAGTTCTTC.